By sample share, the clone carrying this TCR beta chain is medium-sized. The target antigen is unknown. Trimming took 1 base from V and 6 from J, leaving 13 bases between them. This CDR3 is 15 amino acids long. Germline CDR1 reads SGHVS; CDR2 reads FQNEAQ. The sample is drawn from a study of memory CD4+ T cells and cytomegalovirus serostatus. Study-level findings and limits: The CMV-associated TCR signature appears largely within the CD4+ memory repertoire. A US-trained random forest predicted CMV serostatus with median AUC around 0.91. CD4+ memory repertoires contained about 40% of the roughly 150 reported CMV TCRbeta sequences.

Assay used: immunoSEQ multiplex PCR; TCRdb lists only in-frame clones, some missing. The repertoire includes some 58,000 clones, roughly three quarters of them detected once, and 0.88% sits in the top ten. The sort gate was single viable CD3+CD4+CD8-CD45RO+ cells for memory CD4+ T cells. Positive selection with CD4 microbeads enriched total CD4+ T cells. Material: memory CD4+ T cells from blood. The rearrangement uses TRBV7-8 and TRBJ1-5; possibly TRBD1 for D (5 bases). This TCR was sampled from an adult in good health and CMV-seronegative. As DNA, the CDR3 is TGTGCCAGCAGCTTAGTATCAGGGATCGGTCAGCCCCAGCATTTT. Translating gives CASSLVSGIGQPQHF.